This TCR beta chain was recorded in a study of blood T cell repertoires in COVID-19. The overall study: There were acute and convalescent COVID-19 samples, and they came from the United States, Italy and Spain. The analysed material was cDNA or gDNA that came from T cells, B-cell-depleted T cells, or PBMCs.

Germline V CDR1 and CDR2: KGHSH, LQKENI. The CDR3 consists of 13 residues. The V end lost 3 bases, the J end lost 6 bases, and 11 bases lay between the germline ends. Authors' analysis steps: How many nucleated cells were present was estimated from reference gene primer amplification. Assay: immunoSEQ multiplex PCR; the TCRdb copy retains only in-frame clones and omits some. The V and J calls and clone size were taken over from that table, and D and trimming were inferred from the DNA. Seen here are about 190,000 clones, about 85% observed once, and the top ten hold around 1.1%. The sequencing sample was made of peripheral blood. The receptor's source is a man aged 25-40 years with acute or convalescent COVID-19. The chain combines TRBV18 with TRBJ1-1, with TRBD1 as a possible D gene (6 bases). The CDR3 region is CASSPEQGSEAFF. CDR3 nucleotides: TGTGCCAGCTCACCCGAACAGGGTTCTGAAGCTTTCTTT.